These T cell receptor beta chains were read from a single sample in a study of draining lymph node invasion in breast cancer. TCRdb reprocessed the bulk RNA-seq reads with MiXCR, giving one entry per CDR3 protein. In the table there are approximately 3,100 distinct CDR3 sequences, roughly half of which are singletons. The specimen was sorted memory Tregs from a lymph node. These receptors were taken from a female donor with luminal breast cancer. The CDR3 runs from the conserved cysteine through the conserved F or W. D genes are given only for firm matches. The size of a clone is reported for some rows only, either as once, few or many, or as a class for expanded clones.

CDR3 protein,CDR3 DNA,D gene,clone size,V gene,J gene
CASSGDNQPQHF,TGTGCCAGCAGTGGAGACAATCAGCCCCAGCATTTT,-,-,TRBV2,TRBJ1-5
CASSLDWGQDTQYF,TGTGCCAGCAGTTTAGACTGGGGGCAAGACACCCAGTACTTT,-,once,TRBV12-3/TRBV12-4,TRBJ2-5
CASTASFGEQYF,TGTGCCAGCACGGCTTCGTTCGGCGAGCAGTACTTC,-,-,TRBV5-6,TRBJ2-7
CSAEEGGGAGYTF,TGCAGTGCCGAGGAGGGAGGGGGGGCTGGCTACACCTTC,-,once,TRBV20-1,TRBJ1-2
CASRLGLAEDTQYF,TGTGCCAGCAGACTCGGCCTAGCGGAGGATACGCAGTATTTT,TRBD2,-,TRBV7-9,TRBJ2-3
CASILNQGPFGLFF,TGTGCCAGCATTTTAAACCAGGGACCTTTCGGGCTGTTTTTT,-,-,TRBV2,TRBJ1-4
CASSFAYGRSTDTQYF,TGTGCCAGCAGCTTCGCTTACGGGCGGAGCACAGATACGCAGTATTTT,-,-,TRBV11-2,TRBJ2-3
CAISEGQGVSGYGYTF,TGTGCCATCAGTGAGGGGCAGGGAGTTTCGGGCTATGGCTACACCTTC,-,few,TRBV10-3,TRBJ1-2
CSAISRDRATQPQHF,TGCAGTGCTATATCCCGGGACAGGGCAACCCAGCCCCAGCATTTT,TRBD1,-,TRBV20-1,TRBJ1-5
CSVEDPRGEDSSTDTQYF,TGCAGCGTTGAAGATCCCAGGGGGGAGGACAGCAGCACAGATACGCAGTATTTT,-,-,TRBV29-1,TRBJ2-3
CSGTAEETQYF,TGCAGTGGAACGGCTGAGGAGACCCAGTACTTC,-,-,TRBV20-1,TRBJ2-5
CASSHGQGVGAFF,TGTGCCAGCAGCCACGGACAGGGTGTCGGAGCTTTCTTT,TRBD1,few,TRBV11-2,TRBJ1-1
CASSPRTGVAKNIQYF,TGTGCCAGCAGTCCACGGACAGGGGTAGCCAAAAACATTCAGTACTTC,TRBD1,-,TRBV6-6,TRBJ2-4
CSATTGTGFQPQHF,TGCAGTGCTACCACCGGGACAGGTTTTCAGCCCCAGCATTTT,TRBD1,-,TRBV20-1,TRBJ1-5
CASSRQTDYGYTF,TGTGCCAGCAGCCGACAGACGGACTATGGCTACACCTTC,-,few,TRBV9,TRBJ1-2
CASSGWDIQYF,TGTGCCAGCAGTGGTTGGGACATTCAGTACTTC,-,-,TRBV2,TRBJ2-4
CASSQHRDQPQHF,TGTGCCAGCAGCCAACATCGGGATCAGCCCCAGCATTTT,-,-,TRBV4-2,TRBJ1-5
CASSVSGGTDTQYF,TGTGCCAGCAGTGTCAGCGGGGGCACAGATACGCAGTATTTT,TRBD2,few,TRBV28,TRBJ2-3
CAIMRNRGGSDEQYF,TGTGCCATCATGAGGAACCGGGGAGGGTCCGACGAGCAGTACTTC,TRBD2,-,TRBV10-3,TRBJ2-7
CASSLASLREKLFF,TGTGCCAGCAGTTTAGCGTCCTTGAGGGAAAAACTGTTTTTT,-,-,TRBV12-3/TRBV12-4,TRBJ1-4
CASSSSKSGWKDSYEQYF,TGCGCCAGCAGCTCCTCTAAATCTGGTTGGAAAGACTCCTACGAGCAGTACTTC,-,large,TRBV5-1,TRBJ2-7
CASSFVSGGYTF,TGTGCCAGCAGCTTCGTTTCCGGCGGCTACACCTTC,-,-,TRBV11-2,TRBJ1-2
CSALEAATDTQYF,TGCAGTGCGCTCGAGGCTGCCACAGATACGCAGTATTTT,-,-,TRBV20-1,TRBJ2-3
CASSFLAAEEDTGELFF,TGCGCCAGCAGCTTCCTGGCGGCCGAAGAGGACACCGGGGAGCTGTTTTTT,-,-,TRBV5-1,TRBJ2-2
CASGQGGGYTF,TGTGCCAGCGGTCAGGGGGGTGGCTACACCTTC,TRBD1,-,TRBV4-2,TRBJ1-2
CASSQGGRGDEQFF,TGCGCCAGCAGCCAAGGAGGGCGGGGCGATGAGCAGTTCTTC,-,-,TRBV4-3,TRBJ2-1
CASSQRVGIQYF,TGTGCCAGCAGCCAGCGGGTGGGCATTCAGTACTTC,-,few,TRBV3-1,TRBJ2-4
CASSQGRETEAFF,TGTGCCAGCAGCCAGGGGCGAGAAACCGAAGCTTTCTTT,-,-,TRBV4-2,TRBJ1-1
CASSHGTSGRTGELFF,TGTGCCAGCAGTCACGGGACTAGCGGGAGAACCGGGGAGCTGTTTTTT,TRBD2,once,TRBV27,TRBJ2-2
CSVVWQPNQPQHF,TGCAGCGTTGTTTGGCAGCCCAATCAGCCCCAGCATTTT,-,-,TRBV29-1,TRBJ1-5
CATEAAGYGYTF,TGTGCCACGGAGGCCGCCGGCTATGGCTACACCTTC,-,-,TRBV6-5,TRBJ1-2
CASSPHRDRSVYEQFF,TGTGCCAGTAGTCCACACCGGGACAGATCAGTTTATGAGCAGTTCTTC,TRBD1,-,TRBV19,TRBJ2-1
CASSLRLAGALTDTQYF,TGTGCCAGCAGCCTAAGGCTAGCGGGAGCCCTCACAGATACGCAGTATTTT,TRBD2,-,TRBV7-2,TRBJ2-3
CATSQAGVNQPQHF,TGTGCCACCAGCCAGGCAGGGGTTAATCAGCCCCAGCATTTT,-,-,TRBV24-1,TRBJ1-5
CASSLGSLSTDTQYF,TGTGCCAGCAGCTTGGGCAGTCTGAGCACAGATACGCAGTATTTT,-,few,TRBV5-4,TRBJ2-3
CASSPLAATNEKLFF,TGTGCCAGCTCACCTCTCGCTGCAACTAATGAAAAACTGTTTTTT,-,-,TRBV18,TRBJ1-4
CASRNFLNTEAFF,TGCGCCAGCAGGAACTTCCTGAACACTGAAGCTTTCTTT,-,few,TRBV5-1,TRBJ1-1
CASSLSPGKNEQFF,TGTGCCAGCAGCTTATCGCCAGGGAAGAATGAGCAGTTCTTC,-,-,TRBV7-3,TRBJ2-1
CASKGVKAPGIRDTQYF,TGTGCCAGTAAGGGGGTGAAAGCCCCGGGGATACGGGATACGCAGTATTTT,-,-,TRBV19,TRBJ2-3
CSAESRESDNEQFF,TGCAGTGCTGAGTCTCGGGAGAGCGACAATGAGCAGTTCTTC,-,-,TRBV20-1,TRBJ2-1
CASSRKSWKSDEQYF,TGTGCCAGCAGCCGGAAAAGTTGGAAGTCGGACGAGCAGTACTTC,-,-,TRBV14,TRBJ2-7
CASSLYSGSGAYEQYF,TGTGCCAGCAGCTTATATAGCGGGTCGGGGGCCTACGAGCAGTACTTC,TRBD2,-,TRBV5-6,TRBJ2-7
CASSYGYVLNTEAFF,TGTGCCAGCAGTTATGGGTATGTGTTGAACACTGAAGCTTTCTTT,-,-,TRBV6-6,TRBJ1-1
CASSAGRQALNEQFF,TGCGCCAGCAGTGCGGGCAGACAGGCACTCAATGAGCAGTTCTTC,-,-,TRBV10-1,TRBJ2-1
CASSREFPYEQYF,TGTGCCAGCAGCCGTGAGTTCCCCTACGAGCAGTACTTC,-,-,TRBV3-1,TRBJ2-7
CASKRAATDTQYF,TGTGCCAGCAAGAGGGCAGCCACAGATACGCAGTATTTT,-,few,TRBV7-9,TRBJ2-3
CSASPVAGGPRSETQYF,TGCAGTGCTTCCCCCGTAGCGGGAGGGCCTAGGTCGGAGACCCAGTACTTC,TRBD2,-,TRBV20-1,TRBJ2-5
CASSPLYGANEQFF,TGTGCCAGCAGCCCTCTTTATGGGGCTAATGAGCAGTTCTTC,-,-,TRBV7-2,TRBJ2-1
CASSLGHVQGSGNTIYF,TGTGCCAGCAGCTTGGGACACGTTCAGGGGTCTGGAAACACCATATATTTT,-,few,TRBV5-8,TRBJ1-3
CASSLGRASSYNEQFF,TGTGCCAGCAGCTTAGGTAGGGCCAGCTCCTACAATGAGCAGTTCTTC,-,few,TRBV11-2,TRBJ2-1
CASSPVGRAPYQETQYF,TGTGCCAGCAGCCCTGTGGGCAGGGCCCCCTACCAAGAGACCCAGTACTTC,-,-,TRBV5-6,TRBJ2-5
CASSIDRGDSPLHF,TGTGCCAGCAGCATTGACAGGGGGGACTCACCCCTCCACTTT,TRBD1,-,TRBV7-9,TRBJ1-6